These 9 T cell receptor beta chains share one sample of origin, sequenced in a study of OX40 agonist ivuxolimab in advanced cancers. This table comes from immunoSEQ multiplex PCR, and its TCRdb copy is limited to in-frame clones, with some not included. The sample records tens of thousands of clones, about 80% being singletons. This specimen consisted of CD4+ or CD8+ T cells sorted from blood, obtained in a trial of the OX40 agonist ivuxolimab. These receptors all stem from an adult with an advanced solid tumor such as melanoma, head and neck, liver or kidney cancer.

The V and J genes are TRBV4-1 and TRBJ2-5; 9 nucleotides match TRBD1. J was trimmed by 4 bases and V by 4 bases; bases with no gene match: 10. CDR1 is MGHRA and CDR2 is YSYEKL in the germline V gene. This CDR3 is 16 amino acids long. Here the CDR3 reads CASSRTRQGGGETQYF. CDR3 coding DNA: TGCGCCAGCAGCCGGACTCGACAGGGGGGGGGAGAGACCCAGTACTTC.

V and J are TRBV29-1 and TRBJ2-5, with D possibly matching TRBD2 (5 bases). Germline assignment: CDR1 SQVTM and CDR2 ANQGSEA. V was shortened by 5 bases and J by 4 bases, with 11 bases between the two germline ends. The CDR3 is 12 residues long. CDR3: CSVRGMGETQYF. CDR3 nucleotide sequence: TGCAGCGTTAGAGGGATGGGAGAGACCCAGTACTTC. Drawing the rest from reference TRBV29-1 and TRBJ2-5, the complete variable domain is SAVISQKPSRDICQRGTSLTIQCQVDSQVTMMFWYRQQPGQSLTLIATANQGSEATYESGFVIDKFPISRPNLTFSTLTVSNMSPEDSSIYLCSVRGMGETQYFGPGTRLLVL.

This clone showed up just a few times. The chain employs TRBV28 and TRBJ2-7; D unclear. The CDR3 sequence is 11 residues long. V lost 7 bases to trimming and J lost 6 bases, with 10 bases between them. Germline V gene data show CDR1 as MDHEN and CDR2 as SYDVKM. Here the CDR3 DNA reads TGTGCCAGCACTTTCGGGCGCGAGCAGTACTTC. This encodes CASTFGREQYF.

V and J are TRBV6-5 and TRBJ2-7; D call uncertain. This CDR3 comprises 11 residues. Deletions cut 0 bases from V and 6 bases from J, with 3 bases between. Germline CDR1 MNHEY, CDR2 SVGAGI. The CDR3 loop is CASSYSVEQYF. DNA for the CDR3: TGTGCCAGCAGTTACTCGGTCGAGCAGTACTTC.

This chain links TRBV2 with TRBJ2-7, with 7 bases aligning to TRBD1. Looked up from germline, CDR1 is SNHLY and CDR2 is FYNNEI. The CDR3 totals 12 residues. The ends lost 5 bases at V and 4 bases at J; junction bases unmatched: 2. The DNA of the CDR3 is TGTGCCAGCAGTTTGACAGGGTACGAGCAGTACTTC. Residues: CASSLTGYEQYF.

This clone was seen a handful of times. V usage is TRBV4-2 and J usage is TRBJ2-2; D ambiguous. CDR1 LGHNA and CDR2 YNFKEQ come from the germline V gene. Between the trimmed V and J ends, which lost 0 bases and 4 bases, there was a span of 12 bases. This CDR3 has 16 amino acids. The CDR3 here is CASSQEKVMSTGELFF. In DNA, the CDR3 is TGTGCCAGCAGCCAAGAAAAGGTTATGTCCACCGGGGAGCTGTTTTTT.

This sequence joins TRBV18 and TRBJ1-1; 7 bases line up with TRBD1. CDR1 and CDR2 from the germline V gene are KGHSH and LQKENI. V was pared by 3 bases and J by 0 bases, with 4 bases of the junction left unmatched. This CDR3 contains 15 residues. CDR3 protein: CASSPQTGMNTEAFF. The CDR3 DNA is TGTGCCAGCTCACCTCAGACAGGGATGAACACTGAAGCTTTCTTT. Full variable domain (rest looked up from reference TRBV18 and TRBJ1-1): NAGVMQNPRHLVRRRGQEARLRCSPMKGHSHVYWYRQLPEEGLKFMVYLQKENIIDESGMPKERFSAEFPKEGPSILRIQQVVRGDSAAYFCASSPQTGMNTEAFFGQGTRLTVV.

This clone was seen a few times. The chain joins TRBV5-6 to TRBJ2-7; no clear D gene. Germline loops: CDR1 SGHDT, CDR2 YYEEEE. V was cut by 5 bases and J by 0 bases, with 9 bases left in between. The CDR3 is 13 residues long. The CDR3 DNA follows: TGTGCCAGCAGGGGTTGGACCTCCTACGAGCAGTACGTC. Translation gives CASRGWTSYEQYV.

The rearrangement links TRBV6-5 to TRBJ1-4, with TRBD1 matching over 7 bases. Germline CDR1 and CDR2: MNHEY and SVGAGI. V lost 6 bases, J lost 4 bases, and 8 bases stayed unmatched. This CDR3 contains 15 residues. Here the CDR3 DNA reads TGTGCCAGCAGAGCACAAGGGGGCTTTAATGAAAAACTGTTTTTT. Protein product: CASRAQGGFNEKLFF.